Listed here are 26 T cell receptor beta chains from one sample, sequenced in a study of technical replicates of blood from a few donors. Profiled with immunoSEQ multiplex PCR; TCRdb holds only in-frame clones, not every one. The sample contains approximately 85,000 clones, roughly 94% of which appear only once. The specimen sequenced was T cells isolated from PBMCs. The source of these receptors is a human donor in good health.

In its sample, this clone was seen once. The chain is built from TRBV25-1 and TRBJ2-3; TRBD1 agrees at 12 bases. Germline assignment: CDR1 MGHDK and CDR2 SYGVNS. V lost 2 bases, J lost 4 bases, and 1 base stayed unmatched. The CDR3 is 15 amino acids. CDR3 bases: TGTGCCAGCAGTGAAGGGACAGGGGGCGCAGATACGCAGTATTTT. Translating it yields CASSEGTGGADTQYF.

This rearrangement joins TRBV4-1 to TRBJ2-5, with D tentatively TRBD2 (5 bases). Trimming cost V 1 base and J 2 bases, with 11 bases left between them. Germline V lookup: CDR1 MGHRA, CDR2 YSYEKL. This CDR3 contains 15 residues. The CDR3 DNA follows: TGCGCCAGCAGCCAAGGCATAGGAGGACAAGAGACCCAGTACTTC. This sequence encodes CASSQGIGGQETQYF.

This clone was recorded once. This sequence joins TRBV7-2 and TRBJ2-7, with TRBD2 identical over 9 bases. CDR1 and CDR2 (germline): SGHTA, FQGNSA. The CDR3 is 18 amino acids. CDR3: CATSTGDGGRAKNYEQYF. CDR3 nucleotides: TGTGCTACCTCGACCGGAGATGGCGGGAGGGCAAAAAACTACGAGCAGTACTTC.

This chain links TRBV19 with TRBJ2-2; D gene unclear. CDR3 size: 13 residues. The germline V gene has CDR1 LNHDA and CDR2 SQIVND (reference sequence). V lost 4 bases to trimming and J lost 4 bases, with 7 bases between them. The CDR3 loop reads CASSTAGTGELFF. The CDR3 region has the DNA TGTGCCAGTAGTACCGCAGGCACCGGGGAGCTGTTTTTT.

V and J are TRBV7-2 and TRBJ1-3, with D perhaps TRBD1 (5 bases). Germline lookup yields CDR1 SGHTA and CDR2 FQGNSA. CDR3 size: 14 residues. Trimming removed 5 bases at V and 8 bases at J, with 16 bases between. The CDR3 DNA sequence: TGTGCCAGCAGCCCCCCGACAGAGAAGGACACCATATATTTT. Encoded protein: CASSPPTEKDTIYF.

The J gene is TRBJ2-1, the V gene TRBV29-1; 9 bases map to TRBD2. The length of the CDR3 is 14 residues. V trimming: 3 bases; J trimming: 2 bases; junction bases outside the gene matches: 2. Germline CDR1 is SQVTM and CDR2 is ANQGSEA. In DNA, the CDR3 is TGCAGCGTTGACAGCGGGGGGCCCTACAATGAGCAGTTCTTC. It is translated as CSVDSGGPYNEQFF.

The chain joins TRBV21-1 to TRBJ2-5; whether TRBD1, the table's D call, matches the DNA was not checked. TRBV21-1 is listed as a pseudogene. The length of the CDR3 is 14 residues. The chain's CDR3 is CASSKASGIETQYF. The CDR3 DNA is TGTGCCAGCAGCAAAGCGTCAGGAATTGAGACCCAGTACTTC.

The genes are TRBV4-1 and TRBJ1-5; D possibly corresponds to TRBD1 (5 bases). CDR1 and CDR2 from the germline V gene are MGHRA and YSYEKL. CDR3 length: 18 amino acids. V lost 0 bases and J 0 bases, leaving 15 bases between the germline ends. The chain's CDR3 is CASSQELRGGNSNQPQHF. For the CDR3, the DNA is TGCGCCAGCAGCCAAGAATTGAGGGGAGGGAATAGCAATCAGCCCCAGCATTTT.

The rearrangement uses TRBV6-5 and TRBJ1-4, with 9 nucleotides matching TRBD1. In germline, CDR1 is MNHEY, CDR2 SVGAGI. The junction had 7 bases not matched to a gene; V was cut back by 7 bases and J by 7 bases. The CDR3 spans 14 residues. The CDR3 loop reads CASKEPGQGEKLFF. In nucleotides, the CDR3 is TGTGCCAGCAAAGAGCCGGGACAGGGTGAAAAACTGTTTTTT.

V usage is TRBV6-5 and J usage is TRBJ2-5; no firm D call. Matching the DNA end better, TRBJ2-7 makes the J call doubtful. The CDR3 length is 14 residues. Germline V lookup: CDR1 MNHEY, CDR2 SVGAGI. CDR3 sequence: CASSYFESAYEQYF. CDR3 coding DNA: TGTGCCAGCAGTTACTTCGAGAGCGCCTACGAGCAGTACTTC.

This chain connects TRBV6-5 to TRBJ1-2, with D possibly matching TRBD1 (5 bases). The germline V and J ends were trimmed by 4 bases and 7 bases, with 19 bases remaining between them. The CDR3 length is 15 residues. Germline-derived CDR1 and CDR2 are MNHEY and SVGAGI. CDR3 sequence: CASSSSDSYLRGYTF. The CDR3 DNA follows: TGTGCCAGCAGTTCGTCCGACAGTTACCTCCGTGGCTACACCTTC.

As concerns this clone: The junction and the germline gene differ at one end; a read error may be behind it. This chain uses TRBV6-5 with TRBJ2-1; 9 nucleotides agree with TRBD1. The CDR3 is 15 amino acids. Looked up from germline, CDR1 is MNHEY and CDR2 is SVGAGI. The chain's CDR3 is CASRSDRGTGTGLVF. In nucleotides, the CDR3 is TGTGCCAGCAGGTCGGACAGGGGCACCGGGACTGGCCTCGTCTTC.

The CDR3 bases are TGTGCCAGCAGTCTTTACCCGGACAGGGACACAGATACGCAGTATTTT. It codes for CASSLYPDRDTDTQYF. This rearrangement joins TRBV2 to TRBJ2-3, with TRBD1 identical over 8 bases. With V trimmed by 5 bases and J by 2 bases, 9 bases remained unmatched. Germline CDR1 and CDR2: SNHLY and FYNNEI. The CDR3 covers 16 residues. Combining the CDR3 with reference TRBV2 and TRBJ2-3 gives the whole variable domain EPEVTQTPSHQVTQMGQEVILRCVPISNHLYFYWYRQILGQKVEFLVSFYNNEISEKSEIFDDQFSVERPDGSNFTLKIRSTKLEDSAMYFCASSLYPDRDTDTQYFGPGTRLTVL.

The V and J genes are TRBV28 and TRBJ1-4, with D perhaps TRBD1 (5 bases). The V gene's germline CDR1 is MDHEN and CDR2 SYDVKM. V shed 7 bases and J shed 4 bases, with 13 bases lying between them. This CDR3 comprises 14 residues. The CDR3 DNA reads TGTGCCAGCACCCCAGGGACTCTTAATGAAAAACTGTTTTTT. As protein: CASTPGTLNEKLFF. The complete variable domain, with remaining parts taken from reference TRBV28 and TRBJ1-4, reads DVKVTQSSRYLVKRTGEKVFLECVQDMDHENMFWYRQDPGLGLRLIYFSYDVKMKEKGDIPEGYSVSREKKERFSLILESASTNQTSMYLCASTPGTLNEKLFFGSGTQLSVL.

The chain has TRBV28 and TRBJ2-1, with 10 nucleotides matching TRBD2. Unmatched junction bases numbered 12, after V lost 4 bases and J lost 0 bases. CDR1 is MDHEN and CDR2 is SYDVKM in the germline V gene. The CDR3 runs to 19 residues. The CDR3 region is CASSYFVAGGPISYNEQFF. In nucleotides, the CDR3 is TGTGCCAGCAGTTATTTTGTAGCGGGAGGTCCCATCTCCTACAATGAGCAGTTCTTC.

This chain connects TRBV29-1 to TRBJ2-5; D may be TRBD1 (5 bases). The CDR3 contains 15 residues. Trimming left V 4 bases short and J 1 base short, with 16 bases between. The germline V gene has CDR1 SQVTM and CDR2 ANQGSEA. CDR3 protein: CSVVGHGSAQETQYF. CDR3 in DNA: TGCAGCGTTGTTGGACATGGCTCAGCCCAAGAGACCCAGTACTTC.

The CDR3 coding sequence is TGTGCCAGCAGCCTCGGGGATCAGCCCCAGCATTTT. Its protein product is CASSLGDQPQHF. This chain links TRBV11-2 with TRBJ1-5, with unresolved D. V gave up 5 bases and J gave up 5 bases, with 7 bases separating them. CDR3 size: 12 residues. CDR1 SGHAT and CDR2 FQNNGV come from the germline V gene.

V is TRBV4-1 and J is TRBJ2-1, with 7 bases matching TRBD1. The CDR3 runs 15 residues. The trim removed 3 bases at V and 10 bases at J, leaving 12 bases unmatched. Germline V gives CDR1 MGHRA, CDR2 YSYEKL. CDR3 region: CASSQAGQVLKEQFF. CDR3 DNA: TGCGCCAGCAGCCAGGCTGGACAGGTTTTGAAGGAGCAGTTCTTC.

The rearrangement uses TRBV2 and TRBJ2-2, with no clear D. The CDR3 contains 14 residues. Germline CDR1 reads SNHLY; CDR2 reads FYNNEI. V lost 6 bases and J 0 bases, leaving 8 bases between the germline ends. The CDR3 is CASRQYANTGELFF. The CDR3 nucleotides read TGTGCCAGCAGACAATACGCGAACACCGGGGAGCTGTTTTTT. The complete variable domain, with remaining parts taken from reference TRBV2 and TRBJ2-2, reads EPEVTQTPSHQVTQMGQEVILRCVPISNHLYFYWYRQILGQKVEFLVSFYNNEISEKSEIFDDQFSVERPDGSNFTLKIRSTKLEDSAMYFCASRQYANTGELFFGEGSRLTVL.

The V call is TRBV11-2, the J call TRBJ2-7; a weak D match, TRBD1 (6 bases). The V gene's germline CDR1 is SGHAT and CDR2 FQNNGV. V dropped 2 bases and J dropped 6 bases, with 14 bases sitting between them. The CDR3 consists of 14 residues. The CDR3 DNA sequence: TGTGCCAGCAGCTTACAATTCAGGGGAAGCGAGCAGTACTTC. Its translation: CASSLQFRGSEQYF.

The chain uses TRBV7-9 and TRBJ2-3, with TRBD1 matching over 12 bases. This CDR3 region has 18 residues. J lost 3 bases, V lost 4 bases, and 11 bases had no gene match. In germline, CDR1 is SEHNR, CDR2 FQNEAQ (reference sequence). The CDR3 nucleotides read TGTGCCAGCAGCTCTCCGGGACAGGGGGCGAAGGGGACAGATACGCAGTATTTT. Amino acids: CASSSPGQGAKGTDTQYF.

This clone was picked up one time. V is TRBV28 and J is TRBJ1-4; D ambiguous. This CDR3 contains 16 residues. CDR1 is MDHEN and CDR2 is SYDVKM in the germline V gene. The V gene lost 8 bases and the J gene lost 8 bases, with 24 bases spanning the gap. CDR3 DNA sequence: TGTGCCAGCCGATCAAAACAAGACACCTTAACCGAAAAACTGTTTTTT. Protein product: CASRSKQDTLTEKLFF.

As DNA, the CDR3 is TGCGCCAGCAGTGATCGGAGCGCCCACATAACAGATACGCAGTATTTT. Translation gives CASSDRSAHITDTQYF. V usage is TRBV10-1 and J usage is TRBJ2-3, with D unresolved. Germline V CDR1 and CDR2: WNHNN, SYGVQD (reference sequence). V was clipped by 3 bases and J by 3 bases, with 16 bases between them. The CDR3 consists of 16 residues.

The rearrangement uses TRBV25-1 and TRBJ2-1; tentatively, D is TRBD1 (6 bases). V gave up 2 bases and J gave up 8 bases, with 13 bases separating them. Per germline, CDR1 MGHDK and CDR2 SYGVNS. The CDR3 consists of 14 residues. CDR3 nucleotide sequence: TGTGCCAGCAGTGAAGGGGTTAAGGGGGATGAGCAGTTCTTC. Its translation: CASSEGVKGDEQFF. The full variable domain, with the rest looked up from reference TRBV25-1 and TRBJ2-1, is EADIYQTPRYLVIGTGKKITLECSQTMGHDKMYWYQQDPGMELHLIHYSYGVNSTEKGDLSSESTVSRIRTEHFPLTLESARPSHTSQYLCASSEGVKGDEQFFGPGTRLTVL.

This clone was counted a single time. The rearrangement uses TRBV2 and TRBJ2-1; the D is unclear. The V and J ends lost 5 bases and 4 bases respectively, with 9 bases between them. CDR1 and CDR2 (germline): SNHLY, FYNNEI. The CDR3 spans 13 residues. CDR3 nucleotide sequence: TGTGCCAGCAGTCCGACACCTTACAATGAGCAGTTCTTC. This gives the protein CASSPTPYNEQFF.

The V call is TRBV5-4, the J call TRBJ2-5, with 8 bases matching TRBD2. The CDR3 contains 16 residues. V gave up 4 bases and J gave up 2 bases; unmatched junction bases: 10. In germline, CDR1 is SGHNT, CDR2 YYREEE (reference sequence). CDR3 region: CASSASAGRGQETQYF. CDR3 in DNA: TGTGCCAGCAGCGCCAGCGCCGGGAGGGGTCAAGAGACCCAGTACTTC. Complete variable domain (other parts from reference TRBV5-4 and TRBJ2-5): ETGVTQSPTHLIKTRGQQVTLRCSSQSGHNTVSWYQQALGQGPQFIFQYYREEENGRGNFPPRFSGLQFPNYSSELNVNALELDDSALYLCASSASAGRGQETQYFGPGTRLLVL.